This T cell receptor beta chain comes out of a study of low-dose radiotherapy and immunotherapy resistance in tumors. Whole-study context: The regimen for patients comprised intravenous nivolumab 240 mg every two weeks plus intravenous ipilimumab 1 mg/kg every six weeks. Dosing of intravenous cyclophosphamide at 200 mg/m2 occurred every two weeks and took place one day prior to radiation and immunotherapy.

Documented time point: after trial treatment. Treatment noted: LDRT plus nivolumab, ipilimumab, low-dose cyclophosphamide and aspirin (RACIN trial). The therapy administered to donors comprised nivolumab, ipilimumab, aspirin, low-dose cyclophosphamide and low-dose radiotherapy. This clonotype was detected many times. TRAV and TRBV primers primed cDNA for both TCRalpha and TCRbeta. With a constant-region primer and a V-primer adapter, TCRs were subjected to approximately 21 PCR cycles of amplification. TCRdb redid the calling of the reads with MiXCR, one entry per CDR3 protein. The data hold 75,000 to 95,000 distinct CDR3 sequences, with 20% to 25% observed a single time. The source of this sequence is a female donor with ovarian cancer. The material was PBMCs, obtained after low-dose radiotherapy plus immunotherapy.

CDR3 in amino acids: CASTTGPNQPQHF. In nucleotides, the CDR3 is TGCGCCAGCACTACAGGCCCGAATCAGCCCCAGCATTTT. V and J are TRBV5-1 and TRBJ1-5; possibly TRBD1 for D (5 bases). This CDR3 has 13 residues. Trimming shortened V by 6 bases and J by 4 bases, and 11 bases separated the two germline ends. Germline CDR1 SGHRS, CDR2 YFSETQ.